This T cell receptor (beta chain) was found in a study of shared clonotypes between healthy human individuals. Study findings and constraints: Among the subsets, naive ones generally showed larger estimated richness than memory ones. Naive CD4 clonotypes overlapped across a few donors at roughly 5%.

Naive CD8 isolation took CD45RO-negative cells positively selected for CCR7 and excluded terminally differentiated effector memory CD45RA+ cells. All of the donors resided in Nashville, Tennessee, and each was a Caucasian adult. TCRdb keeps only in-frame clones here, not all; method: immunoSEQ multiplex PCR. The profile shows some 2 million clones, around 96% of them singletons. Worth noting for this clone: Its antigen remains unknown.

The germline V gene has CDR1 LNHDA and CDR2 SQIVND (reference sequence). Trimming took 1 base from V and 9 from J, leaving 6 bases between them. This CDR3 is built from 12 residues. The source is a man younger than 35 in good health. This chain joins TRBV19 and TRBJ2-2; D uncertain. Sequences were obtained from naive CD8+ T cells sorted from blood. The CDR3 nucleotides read TGTGCCAGTAGTATAGTTGAGTGGGAGCTGTTTTTT. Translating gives CASSIVEWELFF. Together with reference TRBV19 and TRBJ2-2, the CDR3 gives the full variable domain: DGGITQSPKYLFRKEGQNVTLSCEQNLNHDAMYWYRQDPGQGLRLIYYSQIVNDFQKGDIAEGYSVSREKKESFPLTVTSAQKNPTAFYLCASSIVEWELFFGEGSRLTVL.